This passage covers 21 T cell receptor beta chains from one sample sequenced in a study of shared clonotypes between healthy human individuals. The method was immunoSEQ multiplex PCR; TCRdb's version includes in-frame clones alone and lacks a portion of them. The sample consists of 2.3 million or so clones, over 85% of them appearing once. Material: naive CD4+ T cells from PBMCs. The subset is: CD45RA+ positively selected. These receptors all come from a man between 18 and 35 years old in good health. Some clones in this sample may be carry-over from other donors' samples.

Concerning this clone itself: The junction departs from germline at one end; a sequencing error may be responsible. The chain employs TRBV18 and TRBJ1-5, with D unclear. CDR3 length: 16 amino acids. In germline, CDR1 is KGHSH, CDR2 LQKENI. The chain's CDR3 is CASSSPPAYSNQPQHF. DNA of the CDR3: TGTGCCAGCTCATCACCGCCCGCCTATAGCAATCAGCCCCAGCATTTT.

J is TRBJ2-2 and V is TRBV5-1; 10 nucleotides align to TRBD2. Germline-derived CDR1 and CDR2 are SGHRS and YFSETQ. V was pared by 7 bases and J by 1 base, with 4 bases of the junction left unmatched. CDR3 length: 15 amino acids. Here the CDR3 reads CASLGLAENTGELFF. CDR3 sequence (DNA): TGCGCCAGCCTCGGACTAGCGGAGAACACCGGGGAGCTGTTTTTT.

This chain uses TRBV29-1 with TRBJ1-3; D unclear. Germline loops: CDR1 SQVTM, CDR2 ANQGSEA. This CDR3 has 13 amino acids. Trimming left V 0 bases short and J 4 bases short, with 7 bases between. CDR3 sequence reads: CSVEEVAGNTIYF. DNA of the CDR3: TGCAGCGTTGAAGAGGTGGCCGGAAACACCATATATTTT.

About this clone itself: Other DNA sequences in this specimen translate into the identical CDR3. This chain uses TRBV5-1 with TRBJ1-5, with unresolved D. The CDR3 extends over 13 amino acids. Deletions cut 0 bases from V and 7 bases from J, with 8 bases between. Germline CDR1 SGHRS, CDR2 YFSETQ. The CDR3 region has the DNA TGCGCCAGCAGCTTGGGAATTGGGCAGCCCCAGCATTTT. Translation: CASSLGIGQPQHF.

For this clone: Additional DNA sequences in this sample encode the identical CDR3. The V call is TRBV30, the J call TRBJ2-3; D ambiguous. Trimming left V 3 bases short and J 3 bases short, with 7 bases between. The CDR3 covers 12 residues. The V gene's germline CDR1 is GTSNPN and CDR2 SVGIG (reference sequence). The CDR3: CAWSGTTDTQYF. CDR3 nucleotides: TGTGCCTGGAGCGGAACTACAGATACGCAGTATTTT.

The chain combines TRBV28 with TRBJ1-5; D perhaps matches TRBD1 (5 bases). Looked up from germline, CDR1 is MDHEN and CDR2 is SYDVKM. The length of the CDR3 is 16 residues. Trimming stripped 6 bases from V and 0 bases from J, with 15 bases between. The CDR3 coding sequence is TGTGCCAGCAGGAATACAGGTGTTGGTAGCAATCAGCCCCAGCATTTT. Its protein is CASRNTGVGSNQPQHF.

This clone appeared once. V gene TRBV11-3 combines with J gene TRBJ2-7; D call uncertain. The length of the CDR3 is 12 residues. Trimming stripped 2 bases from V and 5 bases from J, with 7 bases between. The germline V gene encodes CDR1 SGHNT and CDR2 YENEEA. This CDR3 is CASSLSEDEQYF. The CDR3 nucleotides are TGTGCCAGCAGCTTAAGCGAAGACGAGCAGTACTTC. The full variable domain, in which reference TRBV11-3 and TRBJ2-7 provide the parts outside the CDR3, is EAGVVQSPRYKIIEKKQPVAFWCNPISGHNTLYWYLQNLGQGPELLIRYENEEAVDDSQLPKDRFSAERLKGVDSTLKIQPAELGDSAVYLCASSLSEDEQYFGPGTRLTVT.

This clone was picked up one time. The chain's CDR3 is CASSQGTRSYNEQFF. CDR3 DNA sequence: TGTGCCAGCAGCCAGGGGACTAGGTCATACAATGAGCAGTTCTTC. The chain employs TRBV11-3 and TRBJ2-1, with 8 bases that match TRBD2. The V segment lost 5 bases and the J segment 4 bases; nucleotides outside the gene matches: 7. Germline CDR1 reads SGHNT; CDR2 reads YENEEA. This CDR3 has 15 residues.

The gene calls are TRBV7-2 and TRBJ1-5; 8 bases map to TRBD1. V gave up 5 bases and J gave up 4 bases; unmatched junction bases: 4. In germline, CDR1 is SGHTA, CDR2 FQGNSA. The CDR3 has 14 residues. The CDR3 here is CASSARQGNQPQHF. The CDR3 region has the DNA TGTGCCAGCAGCGCAAGACAGGGGAATCAGCCCCAGCATTTT.

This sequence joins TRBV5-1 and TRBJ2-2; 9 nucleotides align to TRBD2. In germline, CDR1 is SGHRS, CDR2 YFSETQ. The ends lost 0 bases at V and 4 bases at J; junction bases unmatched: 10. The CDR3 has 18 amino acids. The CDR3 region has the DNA TGCGCCAGCAGCTTGGTGTCCGATAGCGGGAGACCCACCGGGGAGCTGTTTTTT. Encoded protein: CASSLVSDSGRPTGELFF.

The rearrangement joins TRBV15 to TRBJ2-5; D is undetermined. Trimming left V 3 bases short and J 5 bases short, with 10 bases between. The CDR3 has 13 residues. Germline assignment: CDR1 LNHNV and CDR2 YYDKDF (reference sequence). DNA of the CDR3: TGTGCCACCAGCAGGACATCAAAGGAGACCCAGTACTTC. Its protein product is CATSRTSKETQYF.

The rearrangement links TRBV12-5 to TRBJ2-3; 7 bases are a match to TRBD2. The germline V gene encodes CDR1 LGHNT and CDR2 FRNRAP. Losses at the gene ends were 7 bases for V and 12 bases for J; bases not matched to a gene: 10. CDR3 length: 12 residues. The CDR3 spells CASANEAGVQYF. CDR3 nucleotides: TGTGCTAGTGCCAATGAGGCGGGAGTCCAGTATTTT. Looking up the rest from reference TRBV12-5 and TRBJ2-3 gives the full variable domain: DARVTQTPRHKVTEMGQEVTMRCQPILGHNTVFWYRQTMMQGLELLAYFRNRAPLDDSGMPKDRFSAEMPDATLATLKIQPSEPRDSAVYFCASANEAGVQYFGPGTRLTVL.

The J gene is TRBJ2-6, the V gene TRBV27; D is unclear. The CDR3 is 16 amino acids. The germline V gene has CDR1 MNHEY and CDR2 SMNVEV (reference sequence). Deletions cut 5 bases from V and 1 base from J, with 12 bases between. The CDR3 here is CASSTHTASGANVLTF. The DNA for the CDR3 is TGTGCCAGCAGTACTCATACAGCGTCTGGGGCCAACGTCCTGACTTTC.

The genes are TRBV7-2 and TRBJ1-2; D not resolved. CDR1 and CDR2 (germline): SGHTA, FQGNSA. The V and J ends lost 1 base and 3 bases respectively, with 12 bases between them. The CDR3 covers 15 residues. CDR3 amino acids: CASSLVAIGDYGYTF. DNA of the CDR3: TGTGCCAGCAGCTTAGTTGCGATTGGGGACTATGGCTACACCTTC.

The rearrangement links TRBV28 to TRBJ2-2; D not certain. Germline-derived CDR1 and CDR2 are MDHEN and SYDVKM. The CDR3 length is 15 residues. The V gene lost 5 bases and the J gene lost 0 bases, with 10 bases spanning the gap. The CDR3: CASSLPQANTGELFF. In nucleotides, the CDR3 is TGTGCCAGCAGTCTACCTCAAGCGAACACCGGGGAGCTGTTTTTT.

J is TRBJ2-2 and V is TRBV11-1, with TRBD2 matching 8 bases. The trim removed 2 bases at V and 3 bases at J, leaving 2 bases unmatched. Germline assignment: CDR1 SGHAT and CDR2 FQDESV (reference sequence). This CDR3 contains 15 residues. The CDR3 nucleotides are TGTGCCAGCAGCTTAATAGCGGGACACACCGGGGAGCTGTTTTTT. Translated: CASSLIAGHTGELFF.

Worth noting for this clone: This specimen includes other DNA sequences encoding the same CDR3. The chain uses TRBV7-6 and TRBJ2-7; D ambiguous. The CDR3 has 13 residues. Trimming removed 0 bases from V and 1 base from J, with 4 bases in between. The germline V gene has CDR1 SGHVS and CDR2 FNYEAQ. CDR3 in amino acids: CASSLARSYEQYF. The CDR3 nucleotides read TGTGCCAGCAGCTTAGCTAGATCCTACGAGCAGTACTTC.

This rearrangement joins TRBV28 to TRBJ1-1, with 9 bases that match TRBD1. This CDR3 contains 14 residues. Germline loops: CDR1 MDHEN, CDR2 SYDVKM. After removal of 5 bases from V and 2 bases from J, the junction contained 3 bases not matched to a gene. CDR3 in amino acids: CASSGDRANTEAFF. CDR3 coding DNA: TGTGCCAGCAGTGGGGACAGGGCAAACACTGAAGCTTTCTTT.

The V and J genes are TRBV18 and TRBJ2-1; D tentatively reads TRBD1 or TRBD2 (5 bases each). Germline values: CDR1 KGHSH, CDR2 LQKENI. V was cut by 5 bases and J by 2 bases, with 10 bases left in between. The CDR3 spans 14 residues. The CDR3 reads CASSSGRTYNEQFF. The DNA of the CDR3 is TGTGCCAGCTCATCGGGACGGACCTACAATGAGCAGTTCTTC.

The CDR3 DNA is TGTGCCAGCTCACGAAACTACAGGGGCCAAGAGACCCAGTACTTC. Its protein is CASSRNYRGQETQYF. The chain carries TRBV18 and TRBJ2-5; 7 bases are shared with TRBD1. Trimming cost V 4 bases and J 1 base; bases outside gene matches: 6. The germline V gene encodes CDR1 KGHSH and CDR2 LQKENI. The CDR3 is made up of 15 amino acids.

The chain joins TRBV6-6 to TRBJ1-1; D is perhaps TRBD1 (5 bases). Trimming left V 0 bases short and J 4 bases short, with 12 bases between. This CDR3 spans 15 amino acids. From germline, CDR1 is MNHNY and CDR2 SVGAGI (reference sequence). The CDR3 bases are TGTGCCAGCAGTTACTCGATATTTGGGGGCACTGAAGCTTTCTTT. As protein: CASSYSIFGGTEAFF.